Below, 24 T cell receptor beta chains from the same sample are listed, as sequenced in a study of T cell responses to AZD1222 COVID-19 vaccine. The data were produced by immunoSEQ multiplex PCR, yet TCRdb's version contains in-frame clones alone and is incomplete. The profile shows roughly 200,000 clones, about 93% of them singletons. Sequences were derived from peripheral blood, sampled 28 days after the second dose of the MenACWY control vaccine. These TCRs come from an adult who received the MenACWY meningococcal vaccine as a control.

V and J are TRBV28 and TRBJ1-2; D not resolved. Germline V CDR1 and CDR2: MDHEN, SYDVKM. The V gene lost 6 bases and the J gene lost 8 bases, with 13 bases spanning the gap. The CDR3 runs 12 residues. The CDR3 nucleotides are TGTGCCAGCAGGCCTCTATCGAGGGGCTACACCTTC. It specifies CASRPLSRGYTF.

The genes are TRBV4-3 and TRBJ1-1; D remains ambiguous. The CDR3 totals 16 residues. CDR1 is LGHNA and CDR2 is YSLEER in the germline V gene. V was clipped by 1 base and J by 1 base, with 13 bases between them. CDR3 sequence (DNA): TGCGCCAGCAGCCAAGTGGTCAGGCAGCCGAACACTGAAGCTTTCTTT. This codes for CASSQVVRQPNTEAFF.

J is TRBJ1-4 and V is TRBV7-2, with 9 bases matching TRBD1. Unmatched junction bases numbered 10, after V lost 5 bases and J lost 6 bases. This CDR3 has 16 residues. Germline V gene data show CDR1 as SGHTA and CDR2 as FQGNSA. The CDR3 is CASSQDRGLGYEKLFF. In DNA form, the CDR3 reads TGTGCCAGCAGCCAGGACAGGGGCCTGGGGTATGAAAAACTGTTTTTT.

This clone is a singleton in its sample. This chain links TRBV7-2 with TRBJ2-2; 8 nucleotides match TRBD1. This CDR3 contains 17 residues. V was pared by 5 bases and J by 0 bases, with 8 bases of the junction left unmatched. From germline, CDR1 is SGHTA and CDR2 FQGNSA. For the CDR3, the DNA is TGTGCCAGCAGCCTTAGACAGGGGCCCGCGAACACCGGGGAGCTGTTTTTT. Translation gives CASSLRQGPANTGELFF.

This chain connects TRBV4-3 to TRBJ1-6; TRBD1 might be the D (6 bases). Per germline, CDR1 LGHNA and CDR2 YSLEER. The CDR3 totals 15 residues. The V end was cut by 7 bases, the J end by 0 bases, with 10 bases between. Here the CDR3 DNA reads TGCGCCAGCAAAGAGGACAGCTCCTATAATTCACCCCTCCACTTT. Translation gives CASKEDSSYNSPLHF.

This rearrangement joins TRBV6-1 to TRBJ1-6; D is undetermined. The germline V gene has CDR1 MNHNS and CDR2 SASEGT. The CDR3 covers 15 residues. The V end was cut by 0 bases, the J end by 7 bases, with 10 bases between. The CDR3 DNA reads TGTGCCAGCAGTGAAGCTCGGGGTGGAAATTCACCCCTCCACTTT. Residues: CASSEARGGNSPLHF.

The genes are TRBV25-1 and TRBJ1-5; the D is unclear. Trimming cost V 6 bases and J 0 bases, with 12 bases left between them. The CDR3 totals 15 residues. The germline gives CDR1 MGHDK, CDR2 SYGVNS. This chain's CDR3 is CASRVSWDSNQPQHF. The DNA of the CDR3 is TGTGCCAGCAGGGTTTCGTGGGATAGCAATCAGCCCCAGCATTTT.

V and J are TRBV5-8 and TRBJ1-5; TRBD1 might be the D (5 bases). Germline V gene sequence: CDR1 SGHTS, CDR2 YDEGEE. This CDR3 contains 13 residues. Trimming took 2 bases from V and 7 from J, leaving 10 bases between them. Here the CDR3 reads CASSFGGRQPQHF. For the CDR3, the DNA is TGTGCCAGCAGCTTTGGGGGAAGACAGCCCCAGCATTTT.

The chain carries TRBV6-5 and TRBJ2-2; D is uncertain. Germline assignment: CDR1 MNHEY and CDR2 SVGAGI. The V gene lost 6 bases and the J gene lost 2 bases, with 4 bases spanning the gap. This CDR3 has 12 residues. CDR3 coding DNA: TGTGCCAGCAGCTTCAACACCGGGGAGCTGTTTTTT. Translated: CASSFNTGELFF.

The chain uses TRBV19 and TRBJ1-4; D is perhaps TRBD1 (6 bases). Trimming removed 1 base from V and 2 bases from J, with 8 bases in between. The CDR3 has 15 residues. In germline, CDR1 is LNHDA, CDR2 SQIVND (reference sequence). The CDR3 nucleotides are TGTGCCAGTAGTATAGGAAGGGGGACTAATGAAAAACTGTTTTTT. Encoded protein: CASSIGRGTNEKLFF.

This chain joins TRBV29-1 and TRBJ1-5; D perhaps matches TRBD1 (6 bases). Germline-derived CDR1 and CDR2 are SQVTM and ANQGSEA. This CDR3 comprises 14 residues. V shed 0 bases and J shed 4 bases, with 10 bases lying between them. Here the CDR3 DNA reads TGCAGCGTTGAAGACACAGGGTCTAATCAGCCCCAGCATTTT. Its translation: CSVEDTGSNQPQHF.

This chain uses TRBV3-1 (or the pseudogene TRBV3-2) with TRBJ2-2, with 11 bases identical to TRBD2. Per germline, CDR1 LGHDT and CDR2 YNNKEL (reference sequence). V was pared by 8 bases and J by 8 bases, with 7 bases of the junction left unmatched. This CDR3 contains 14 residues. The CDR3 is CASVRLAGGGELFF. In DNA form, the CDR3 reads TGTGCCAGCGTCCGGCTAGCGGGAGGTGGGGAGCTGTTTTTT.

This sequence joins TRBV4-3 and TRBJ1-4; 8 bases align to TRBD1. V lost 2 bases, J lost 7 bases, and 6 bases stayed unmatched. Germline lookup yields CDR1 LGHNA and CDR2 YSLEER. CDR3 length: 15 amino acids. This CDR3 is CASSQQDREGEKLFF. CDR3 DNA: TGCGCCAGCAGCCAACAGGACAGGGAGGGTGAAAAACTGTTTTTT.

This chain uses TRBV5-1 with TRBJ1-1; D might be TRBD1 (5 bases). The germline V gene has CDR1 SGHRS and CDR2 YFSETQ. The CDR3 runs 12 residues. V dropped 4 bases and J dropped 8 bases, with 12 bases sitting between them. CDR3 amino acids: CASSNQGGEAFF. The DNA of the CDR3 is TGCGCCAGCAGCAACCAGGGAGGAGAAGCTTTCTTT.

The rearrangement uses TRBV6-5 and TRBJ1-1; no definite D call. Germline V lookup: CDR1 MNHEY, CDR2 SVGAGI. V lost 8 bases and J 3 bases, leaving 10 bases between the germline ends. The CDR3 is 12 amino acids. The CDR3 bases are TGTGCCAGCCAGGCCTCGGACACTGAAGCTTTCTTT. As protein: CASQASDTEAFF.

This sequence joins TRBV9 and TRBJ2-1; 10 bases map to TRBD2. The germline V gene encodes CDR1 SGDLS and CDR2 YYNGEE. The CDR3 totals 13 residues. The J segment lost 15 bases and the V segment lost 0 bases, leaving 6 bases of the junction unmatched. The CDR3 sequence is CASSVASGGLSFF. Here the CDR3 DNA reads TGTGCCAGCAGCGTAGCTAGCGGGGGCCTTTCGTTCTTC.

The V and J genes are TRBV3-1 (or the pseudogene TRBV3-2) and TRBJ2-7, with 8 bases identical to TRBD1. CDR3 length equals 14 residues. CDR1 is LGHDT and CDR2 is YNNKEL in the germline V gene (reference sequence). The junction had 2 bases not matched to a gene; V was cut back by 3 bases and J by 1 base. CDR3 loop: CASSQRTGSYEQYF. CDR3 in DNA: TGTGCCAGCAGCCAGCGGACAGGGTCCTACGAGCAGTACTTC.

The chain links TRBV24-1 to TRBJ2-7; 7 bases are shared with TRBD1. Germline values: CDR1 KGHDR, CDR2 SFDVKD. The CDR3 is 15 amino acids. V lost 5 bases, J lost 0 bases, and 6 bases stayed unmatched. CDR3 nucleotides: TGTGCCACCAGTGCCCCGACAGGGCGCTCCTACGAGCAGTACTTC. It encodes CATSAPTGRSYEQYF.

In its sample, this clone was seen once. This chain links TRBV4-1 with TRBJ1-1, with 7 nucleotides matching TRBD1. The CDR3 consists of 14 residues. Unmatched junction bases numbered 7, after V lost 5 bases and J lost 4 bases. The germline gives CDR1 MGHRA, CDR2 YSYEKL. The CDR3 loop is CASSVRQGGTEAFF. As DNA, the CDR3 is TGCGCCAGCAGCGTACGACAGGGCGGCACTGAAGCTTTCTTT.

There are a few counts of this clone. The chain carries TRBV7-9 and TRBJ1-4; tentatively, D is TRBD1 (5 bases). The CDR3 is 15 amino acids. Germline V gene lookup returns CDR1 SEHNR and CDR2 FQNEAQ (reference sequence). Trimming cost V 5 bases and J 3 bases, with 13 bases left between them. For the CDR3, the DNA is TGTGCCAGCAGCATTTCAGGGACGGCTAATGAAAAACTGTTTTTT. This translates into CASSISGTANEKLFF. The full variable domain, with the rest looked up from reference TRBV7-9 and TRBJ1-4, is DTGVSQNPRHKITKRGQNVTFRCDPISEHNRLYWYRQTLGQGPEFLTYFQNEAQLEKSRLLSDRFSAERPKGSFSTLEIQRTEQGDSAMYLCASSISGTANEKLFFGSGTQLSVL.

This chain links TRBV9 with TRBJ2-5, with unresolved D. Germline-derived CDR1 and CDR2 are SGDLS and YYNGEE. Between the trimmed V and J ends, which lost 0 bases and 5 bases, there was a span of 11 bases. The CDR3 runs to 14 residues. CDR3 sequence: CASSVAAGRETQYF. As DNA, the CDR3 is TGTGCCAGCAGCGTAGCAGCAGGCCGGGAGACCCAGTACTTC.

The J gene is TRBJ1-4, the V gene TRBV11-2; 8 nucleotides align to TRBD1. Germline V gives CDR1 SGHAT, CDR2 FQNNGV. The J segment lost 6 bases and the V segment lost 5 bases, leaving 8 bases of the junction unmatched. The CDR3 is made up of 15 amino acids. The CDR3 region has the DNA TGTGCCAGCAGCCTCTCCAGGGGGCTGGATGAAAAACTGTTTTTT. Translated, it gives CASSLSRGLDEKLFF.

This sequence joins TRBV7-9 and TRBJ2-2; 8 positions agree with TRBD1. The V and J ends lost 0 bases and 4 bases, in that order; junction bases with no gene match: 4. There are 16 residues in the CDR3. The germline CDR1 and CDR2 sequences are SEHNR and FQNEAQ (reference sequence). The CDR3 here is CASSLAQGAGTGELFF. CDR3 nucleotide sequence: TGTGCCAGCAGCTTAGCGCAGGGGGCTGGCACCGGGGAGCTGTTTTTT.

The chain recombines TRBV13 with TRBJ1-6; D unresolved. Between the trimmed V and J ends, which lost 10 bases and 9 bases, there was a span of 19 bases. In germline, CDR1 is PRHDT, CDR2 FYEKMQ (reference sequence). The CDR3 consists of 14 residues. CDR3 sequence: CATTRWGEVSPLHF. CDR3 coding DNA: TGTGCCACGACGCGGTGGGGAGAGGTTTCACCCCTCCACTTT.